These T cell receptor beta chains were read from a single sample in a study of monozygotic twins with inflammatory bowel disease. Each CDR3 protein gets one entry in TCRdb, which reprocessed the 5' RACE reads and gives no DNA. Here the sample table reports about 130,000 distinct CDR3 sequences. The sample consisted of blood. Source of these receptors: a human donor with ulcerative colitis or Crohn's disease, or a healthy co-twin of an affected twin (not recorded which). CDR3s include the opening cysteine and the closing phenylalanine or tryptophan.

V	J	CDR3
TRBV7-9	TRBJ1-1	CASSLIQGEDTEAFF
TRBV27	TRBJ1-2	CASRDIGPNYGYTF
TRBV7-2	TRBJ2-7	CASSFPIAEAYEQYF
TRBV29-1	TRBJ1-3	CSVEQGLAGNTIYF
TRBV29-1	TRBJ2-7	CSVEDGFNYEQYF
TRBV7-9	TRBJ1-5	CASSPSDGRGNQPQHF
TRBV6-1	TRBJ2-4	CASSEDGFRRGKNIQYF
TRBV7-9	TRBJ2-3	CASSPARGQENTDTQYF
TRBV19	TRBJ1-5	CASNTGWVQPQHF
TRBV24-1	TRBJ1-2	CATSDLRGGSYGYTF
TRBV7-2	TRBJ2-5	CASSLKGEETQYF
TRBV30	TRBJ1-1	CAWREDRTGDWTEAFF
TRBV5-1	TRBJ1-1	CASSLGNGDTEAFF
TRBV4-2	TRBJ2-3	CASSQVRADTQYF
TRBV24-1	TRBJ2-1	CAVGGGRAYNEQFF
TRBV19	TRBJ2-1	CASSIGVAGLFF
TRBV30	TRBJ1-2	CAWRGGWNGYTF
TRBV6-5	TRBJ2-5	CASSYPTRPSGETQYF
TRBV9	TRBJ2-2	CASSVRGVGELFF
TRBV28	TRBJ2-5	CASSLDRPTQYF
TRBV29-1	TRBJ2-5	CSVLGVDQETQYF
TRBV19	TRBJ2-2	CASSSGGRTGELFF
TRBV24-1	TRBJ2-1	CATSRGPSGRENEQFF
TRBV6-1	TRBJ1-1	CASSPGQGADRTEAFF
TRBV5-1	TRBJ1-1	CASRLRGDLNTEAFF
TRBV5-6	TRBJ1-5	CASSSTSGSSLVVQPQHF
TRBV7-9	TRBJ2-2	CASIDPRTGDTGELFF
TRBV29-1	TRBJ2-1	CSVLGLAGVPSDEQFF
TRBV24-1	TRBJ2-1	CATSDSGTYNEQFF
TRBV5-1	TRBJ2-1	CASSLEGLAYNEQFF
TRBV7-2	TRBJ1-1	CASSLERGGNTEAFF
TRBV6-1	TRBJ1-5	CASSERDRGRWSNQPQHF
TRBV9	TRBJ1-2	CASTVGLRRQVGGGYTF
TRBV5-4	TRBJ1-1	CASSRHSREISEAFF
TRBV12-3/TRBV12-4	TRBJ1-2	CASSPTGAYGYTF
TRBV12-3/TRBV12-4	TRBJ2-1	CASSSPWDYNEQFF
TRBV20-1	TRBJ1-5	CSARETGLQPQHF
TRBV3-1	TRBJ2-7	CASSQEWGQTNSYEQYF
TRBV30	TRBJ1-4	CAWNRPGGSSQLFF
TRBV6-5	TRBJ2-1	CASSYRVAAPHEQFF
TRBV19	TRBJ2-7	CASSMGRSYEQYF
TRBV27	TRBJ1-1	CASRWGGNTEAFF
TRBV12-3/TRBV12-4	TRBJ1-5	CASMATGGNQPQHF
TRBV20-1	TRBJ2-1	CSADLNDEQFF
TRBV11-2	TRBJ2-5	CASSLNFGRQETQYF